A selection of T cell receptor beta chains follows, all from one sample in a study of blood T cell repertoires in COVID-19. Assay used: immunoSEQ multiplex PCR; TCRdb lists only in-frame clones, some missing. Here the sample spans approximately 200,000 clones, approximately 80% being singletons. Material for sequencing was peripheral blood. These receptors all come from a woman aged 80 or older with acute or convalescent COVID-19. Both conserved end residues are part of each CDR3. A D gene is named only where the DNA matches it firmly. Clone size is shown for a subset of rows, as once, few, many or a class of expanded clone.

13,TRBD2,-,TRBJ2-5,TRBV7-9,CASSAGLAETQYF,TGTGCCAGCAGCGCAGGACTAGCGGAGACCCAGTACTTC
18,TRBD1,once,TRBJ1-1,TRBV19,CASSIRTGGVGMNTEAFF,TGTGCCAGTAGTATAAGGACAGGGGGCGTTGGAATGAACACTGAAGCTTTCTTT
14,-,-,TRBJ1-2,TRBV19,CASSIGSDGYGYTF,TGTGCCAGTAGTATCGGGTCAGACGGCTATGGCTACACCTTC
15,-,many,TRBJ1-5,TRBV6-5,CASSYSIGDNQPQHF,TGTGCCAGCAGTTACTCGATAGGAGACAATCAGCCCCAGCATTTT
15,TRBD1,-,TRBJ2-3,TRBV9,CASSITGGSTDTQYF,TGTGCCAGCAGCATAACAGGGGGAAGTACAGATACGCAGTATTTT
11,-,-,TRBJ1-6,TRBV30,CAWSRDSPLHF,TGTGCCTGGAGCCGGGATTCACCCCTCCACTTT
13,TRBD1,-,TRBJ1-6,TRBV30,CAWVTGGNSPLHF,TGTGCCTGGGTAACAGGGGGAAATTCACCCCTCCACTTT
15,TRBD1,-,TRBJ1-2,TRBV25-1,CASESDVGQDYGYTF,TGTGCCAGCGAAAGTGATGTCGGACAGGACTATGGCTACACCTTC
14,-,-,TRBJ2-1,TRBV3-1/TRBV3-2,CASSQDPSYNEQFF,TGTGCCAGCAGCCAAGATCCTAGTTACAATGAGCAGTTCTTC
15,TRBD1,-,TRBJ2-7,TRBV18,CASSPNRDRAYEQYF,TGTGCCAGCTCACCTAACCGGGACAGGGCCTACGAGCAGTACTTC
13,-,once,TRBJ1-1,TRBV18,CASSTTVNTEAFF,TGTGCCAGCTCAACCACGGTGAACACTGAAGCTTTCTTT
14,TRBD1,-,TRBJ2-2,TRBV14,CASSQDPKGQGLFF,TGTGCCAGCAGCCAAGATCCAAAGGGACAGGGGCTGTTTTTT
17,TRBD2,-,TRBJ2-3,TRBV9,CASSVGGLAGPRDTQYF,TGTGCCAGCAGCGTAGGGGGACTAGCGGGACCACGAGATACGCAGTATTTT
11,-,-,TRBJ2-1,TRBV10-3,CAISPGWEQFF,TGTGCCATCAGCCCGGGGTGGGAGCAGTTCTTC
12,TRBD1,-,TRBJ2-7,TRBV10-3,CATGTGDYEQYF,TGTGCCACGGGGACAGGCGACTACGAGCAGTACTTC
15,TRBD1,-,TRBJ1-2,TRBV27,CASRGQGGNHYGYTF,TGTGCCAGCAGGGGACAGGGAGGGAACCACTATGGCTACACCTTC
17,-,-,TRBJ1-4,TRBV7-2,CASSLNRQAATNEKLFF,TGTGCCAGCAGCTTAAATCGACAGGCCGCAACTAATGAAAAACTGTTTTTT
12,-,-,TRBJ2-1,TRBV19,CASRDISNEQFF,TGTGCCAGTAGAGACATTTCGAATGAGCAGTTCTTC
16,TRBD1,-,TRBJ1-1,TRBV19,CASSGIPGQVNTEAFF,TGTGCCAGTAGTGGTATTCCGGGACAGGTGAACACTGAAGCTTTCTTT
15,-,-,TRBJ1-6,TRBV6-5,CASSYGGIRNSPLHF,TGTGCCAGCAGTTACGGGGGGATTCGTAATTCACCCCTCCACTTT
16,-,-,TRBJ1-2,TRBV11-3,CASSLVRSGTRYGYTF,TGTGCCAGCAGCTTAGTCAGAAGCGGGACGCGATATGGCTACACCTTC
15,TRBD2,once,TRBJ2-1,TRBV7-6,CASSPSGTSGNEQFF,TGTGCCAGCAGCCCTTCCGGGACTAGCGGCAATGAGCAGTTCTTC
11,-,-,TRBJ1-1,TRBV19,CASSIGYVAFF,TGTGCCAGTAGTATAGGCTATGTAGCTTTCTTT
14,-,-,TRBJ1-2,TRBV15,CATSNPEGSYGYTF,TGTGCCACCAGCAACCCAGAGGGAAGCTATGGCTACACCTTC
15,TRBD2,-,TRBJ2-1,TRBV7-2,CASSPSGLAGHEQFF,TGTGCCAGCAGCCCCAGCGGACTAGCGGGCCATGAGCAGTTCTTC
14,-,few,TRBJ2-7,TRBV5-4,CASSLMSVAYEQYF,TGTGCCAGCAGCTTGATGTCCGTAGCCTACGAGCAGTACTTC
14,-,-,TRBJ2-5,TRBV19,CASTVSGYQETQYF,TGTGCCAGTACAGTGTCGGGGTACCAAGAGACCCAGTACTTC
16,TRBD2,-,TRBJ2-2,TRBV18,CASSPGLAANTGELFF,TGTGCCAGCTCACCGGGACTAGCGGCAAACACCGGGGAGCTGTTTTTT
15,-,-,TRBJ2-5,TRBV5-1,CASSSPADSVGTQYF,TGCGCCAGCAGTTCCCCTGCGGATTCCGTGGGGACCCAGTACTTC
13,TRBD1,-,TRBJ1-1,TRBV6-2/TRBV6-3,CASSRGQGAEAFF,TGTGCCAGCAGTCGGGGACAGGGGGCTGAAGCTTTCTTT
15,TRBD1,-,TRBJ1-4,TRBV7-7,CASSQGTGDFEKLFF,TGTGCTAGCAGCCAAGGGACAGGGGATTTTGAAAAACTGTTTTTT
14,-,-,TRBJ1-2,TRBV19,CASSVRQEFYGYTF,TGTGCCAGTAGTGTGCGACAGGAGTTCTATGGCTACACCTTC
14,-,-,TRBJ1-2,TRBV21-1,CASSNDSSNYGYTF,TGTGCCAGCAGCAATGACAGCTCTAACTATGGCTACACCTTC
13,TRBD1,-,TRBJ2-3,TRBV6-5,CATDTGGTDTQYF,TGTGCCACCGATACAGGGGGGACAGATACGCAGTATTTT
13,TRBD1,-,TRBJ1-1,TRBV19,CASSQGVSTEAFF,TGTGCCAGTAGTCAGGGGGTCAGCACTGAAGCTTTCTTT
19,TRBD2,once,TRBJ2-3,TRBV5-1,CASSLASGAPSMRTDTQYF,TGCGCCAGCAGCTTGGCTAGCGGGGCCCCTAGCATGCGAACAGATACGCAGTATTTT
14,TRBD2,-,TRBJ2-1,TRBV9,CASSAGLAVNEQFF,TGTGCCAGCAGCGCCGGACTAGCAGTCAATGAGCAGTTCTTC
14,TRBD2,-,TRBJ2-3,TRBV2,CASSEGLAGDTQYF,TGTGCCAGCAGTGAAGGACTAGCGGGAGATACGCAGTATTTT
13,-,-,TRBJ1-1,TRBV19,CASSIGKDSEAFF,TGTGCCAGTAGTATAGGTAAAGACAGTGAAGCTTTCTTT
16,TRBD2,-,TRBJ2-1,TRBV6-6,CASWDSGLAAYNEQFF,TGTGCCAGTTGGGACTCCGGACTAGCGGCCTACAATGAGCAGTTCTTC